This entry lists 24 T cell receptor beta chains sequenced from one sample in a study of a mutant IDH1 vaccine in newly diagnosed glioma. This table comes from immunoSEQ multiplex PCR, and its TCRdb copy is limited to in-frame clones, with some not included. The table shows tens of thousands of clones, with around 82% occurring only once. What these receptors recognize is not known. As for time point: week 35, safety follow-up. Doses comprised 300 ug of mutant IDH1 20-mer peptide each, plus topical imiquimod. Here the sequenced sample was PBMCs, taken from a glioma patient whose treatment included an IDH1 peptide vaccine. These TCRs come from a man younger than 30 with glioma.

The chain carries TRBV4-3 and TRBJ2-7, with 8 bases aligning to TRBD2. The CDR3 loop spans 16 amino acids. From germline, CDR1 is LGHNA and CDR2 YSLEER. V gave up 2 bases and J gave up 0 bases; unmatched junction bases: 6. The CDR3 DNA is TGCGCCAGCAGCCAACTCTTAGCGGGGAGCTCCTACGAGCAGTACTTC. This translates into CASSQLLAGSSYEQYF.

The CDR3 DNA is TGTGCCAGCTCGGAAGACATATCCGGGGCCAACGTCCTGACTTTC. It translates to CASSEDISGANVLTF. This rearrangement joins TRBV18 to TRBJ2-6; D ambiguous. Trimming took 6 bases from V and 4 from J, leaving 13 bases between them. Per the germline V gene, CDR1 is KGHSH and CDR2 is LQKENI. This CDR3 has 15 amino acids.

As for this clone: A junction end diverges from the germline sequence, so it may reflect a read error. The chain combines TRBV5-4 with TRBJ1-2; weak D call: TRBD1 (5 bases). Germline V CDR1 and CDR2: SGHNT, YYREEE (reference sequence). This CDR3 is 15 amino acids long. The CDR3 DNA follows: TGCGCCAGCAGCCAATCGGTAGGGGAACCGTCTGGCTACACCTTC. Amino acid sequence: CASSQSVGEPSGYTF.

CDR3 DNA: TGTGCCAGCAGCTCCTCCGGAGGGGTTCGAGGCTACACCTTC. It yields the protein CASSSSGGVRGYTF. This rearrangement joins TRBV7-9 to TRBJ1-2, with a possible D match to TRBD1 (5 bases). The V end was cut by 4 bases, the J end by 8 bases, with 17 bases between. Germline V gene data show CDR1 as SEHNR and CDR2 as FQNEAQ (reference sequence). This CDR3 has 14 amino acids.

The rearrangement links TRBV11-2 to TRBJ2-5; D gene unclear. Trimming shortened V by 1 base and J by 3 bases, and 9 bases separated the two germline ends. This CDR3 has 14 amino acids. Germline V gives CDR1 SGHAT, CDR2 FQNNGV. The CDR3 region has the DNA TGTGCCAGCAGCTTAGGAAGACACAAAGAGACCCAGTACTTC. Residues: CASSLGRHKETQYF. The entire variable domain, with the rest obtained from reference TRBV11-2 and TRBJ2-5, is as follows: EAGVAQSPRYKIIEKRQSVAFWCNPISGHATLYWYQQILGQGPKLLIQFQNNGVVDDSQLPKDRFSAERLKGVDSTLKIQPAKLEDSAVYLCASSLGRHKETQYFGPGTRLLVL.

This clone was detected a few times. J is TRBJ1-1 and V is TRBV18; possible D gene TRBD1, 5 bases. The CDR3 has 14 amino acids. The germline gives CDR1 KGHSH, CDR2 LQKENI. The V and J ends lost 3 bases and 2 bases respectively, with 10 bases between them. The CDR3 here is CASSPRGDNTEAFF. CDR3 sequence (DNA): TGTGCCAGCTCACCTCGCGGGGACAACACTGAAGCTTTCTTT.

This clone was seen a few times. The genes are TRBV7-6 and TRBJ2-6, with D hard to call. Trimming cost V 5 bases and J 0 bases, with 5 bases left between them. The germline CDR1 and CDR2 sequences are SGHVS and FNYEAQ. The length of the CDR3 is 14 residues. The CDR3 DNA follows: TGTGCCAGCAGCCCCCGCTCTGGGGCCAACGTCCTGACTTTC. Amino acid sequence: CASSPRSGANVLTF.

The chain joins TRBV4-1 to TRBJ2-2; D is ambiguous. CDR1 is MGHRA, CDR2 YSYEKL, per germline. V was trimmed by 4 bases and J by 0 bases, leaving 12 bases between them. This CDR3 has 16 residues. CDR3 sequence: CASSPIGRTNTGELFF. The DNA for the CDR3 is TGCGCCAGCAGCCCAATAGGACGTACGAACACCGGGGAGCTGTTTTTT.

The chain carries TRBV6-5 and TRBJ2-7; D is ambiguous. The CDR3 loop spans 13 amino acids. Trimming took off 7 bases at V and 0 bases at J, with 10 bases between the two ends. Germline-derived CDR1 and CDR2 are MNHEY and SVGAGI. CDR3 amino acids: CASTDISSYEQYF. CDR3 coding DNA: TGTGCCAGCACAGACATATCCTCCTACGAGCAGTACTTC.

The chain joins TRBV15 to TRBJ1-5; weak D call: TRBD1 (5 bases). Germline-derived CDR1 and CDR2 are LNHNV and YYDKDF (reference sequence). Trimming took 2 bases from V and 0 from J, leaving 14 bases between them. This CDR3 is built from 17 residues. The CDR3 DNA reads as TGTGCCACCAGCAGACCCCCTGACAGATATAGCAATCAGCCCCAGCATTTT. Protein product: CATSRPPDRYSNQPQHF.

Here the CDR3 reads CASSSLGQENQPQHF. CDR3 coding DNA: TGTGCCAGCAGCAGCTTGGGACAGGAAAACCAGCCCCAGCATTTT. The chain uses TRBV9 and TRBJ1-5, with 8 bases matching TRBD1. Germline V lookup: CDR1 SGDLS, CDR2 YYNGEE. V shed 4 bases and J 7 bases; nucleotides not matched to a gene: 10. The CDR3 loop spans 15 amino acids. Complete variable domain (other parts from reference TRBV9 and TRBJ1-5): DSGVTQTPKHLITATGQRVTLRCSPRSGDLSVYWYQQSLDQGLQFLIQYYNGEERAKGNILERFSAQQFPDLHSELNLSSLELGDSALYFCASSSLGQENQPQHFGDGTRLSIL.

The chain couples TRBV25-1 to TRBJ1-4; weak D call: TRBD1 (5 bases). V lost 6 bases and J lost 7, with 18 bases in between. The CDR3 is 15 residues long. The germline V gene has CDR1 MGHDK and CDR2 SYGVNS. This chain's CDR3 is CASSLLRGAVEKLFF. CDR3 sequence (DNA): TGTGCCAGCAGCCTCCTTCGGGGCGCGGTTGAAAAACTGTTTTTT. The variable domain in full, completed from reference TRBV25-1 and TRBJ1-4, reads EADIYQTPRYLVIGTGKKITLECSQTMGHDKMYWYQQDPGMELHLIHYSYGVNSTEKGDLSSESTVSRIRTEHFPLTLESARPSHTSQYLCASSLLRGAVEKLFFGSGTQLSVL.

The V and J genes are TRBV6-5 and TRBJ1-2; 8 nucleotides agree with TRBD1. CDR1 MNHEY and CDR2 SVGAGI come from the germline V gene. V shed 6 bases, J shed 3 bases, and the junction held 3 bases outside the gene matches. CDR3 size: 13 residues. The CDR3 nucleotides read TGTGCCAGCAGGGACAGGGACGACTATGGCTACACCTTC. Translated, it gives CASRDRDDYGYTF.

The DNA for the CDR3 is TGTGCCATCACCGAGTCACAGTTTACAGCTAACTATGGCTACACCTTC. It codes for CAITESQFTANYGYTF. The chain links TRBV10-3 to TRBJ1-2; D not resolved. Trimming pared 7 bases from V and 0 bases from J, leaving 18 bases between. This CDR3 spans 16 amino acids. In germline, CDR1 is ENHRY, CDR2 SYGVKD.

The genes are TRBV11-2 and TRBJ1-4; D is uncertain. CDR3 size: 16 residues. V was pared by 1 base and J by 4 bases, with 13 bases between. Germline V gene lookup returns CDR1 SGHAT and CDR2 FQNNGV. CDR3 sequence (DNA): TGTGCCAGCAGCTTAGTAGAATCCGAGATTAATGAAAAACTGTTTTTT. As protein: CASSLVESEINEKLFF. The full variable domain, with the rest looked up from reference TRBV11-2 and TRBJ1-4, is EAGVAQSPRYKIIEKRQSVAFWCNPISGHATLYWYQQILGQGPKLLIQFQNNGVVDDSQLPKDRFSAERLKGVDSTLKIQPAKLEDSAVYLCASSLVESEINEKLFFGSGTQLSVL.

The V call is TRBV29-1, the J call TRBJ1-2; 8 bases fit TRBD1. From germline, CDR1 is SQVTM and CDR2 ANQGSEA. The junction had 9 bases not matched to a gene; V was cut back by 3 bases and J by 6 bases. The CDR3 extends over 14 amino acids. The CDR3 DNA follows: TGCAGCGTTGATTTCGGCAGGGGGCGAGATGGCTACACCTTC. Protein sequence: CSVDFGRGRDGYTF.

This sequence joins TRBV5-4 and TRBJ2-7, with 7 nucleotides matching TRBD2. CDR3 size: 15 residues. Germline lookup yields CDR1 SGHNT and CDR2 YYREEE (reference sequence). V was clipped by 0 bases and J by 1 base; unmatched bases: 4. CDR3 loop: CASSLAMGGSYEQYF. The CDR3 DNA follows: TGTGCCAGCAGCTTGGCCATGGGGGGGTCCTACGAGCAGTACTTC.

The chain combines TRBV6-5 with TRBJ1-1, with a weak D call TRBD1 (5 bases). The germline CDR1 and CDR2 sequences are MNHEY and SVGAGI. CDR3 length: 15 amino acids. Trimming pared 0 bases from V and 5 bases from J, leaving 13 bases between. The CDR3 region has the DNA TGTGCCAGCAGTTACTCCAGGGTAGGAGAGACTGAAGCTTTCTTT. Translated, it gives CASSYSRVGETEAFF.

The chain couples TRBV10-3 to TRBJ2-1; D is unresolved. V lost 3 bases and J 8 bases, leaving 11 bases between the germline ends. The CDR3 length is 13 residues. Germline-derived CDR1 and CDR2 are ENHRY and SYGVKD. The CDR3 is CAISDSFSHEQFF. The CDR3, as DNA: TGTGCCATCAGTGATTCCTTCAGCCATGAGCAGTTCTTC.

In this sample, this clone turned up once. The chain uses TRBV2 and TRBJ2-3; 9 bases align to TRBD1. From germline, CDR1 is SNHLY and CDR2 FYNNEI. The CDR3 contains 15 residues. V gave up 4 bases and J gave up 4 bases; unmatched junction bases: 6. CDR3 nucleotide sequence: TGTGCCAGCAGTGCGGGGACAGGGTTTGCAGATACGCAGTATTTT. The encoded protein is CASSAGTGFADTQYF.

The V call is TRBV7-2, the J call TRBJ1-6; TRBD1 matches 9 bases. The CDR3 totals 16 residues. Germline V gene lookup returns CDR1 SGHTA and CDR2 FQGNSA. V dropped 5 bases and J dropped 7; count of bases not matched to a gene: 9. The CDR3 nucleotides read TGTGCCAGCAGCACTCGCCCGGACAGGGGAAATTCACCCCTCCACTTT. It codes for CASSTRPDRGNSPLHF.

This rearrangement joins TRBV11-2 to TRBJ2-2; D ambiguous. The CDR3 is made up of 14 amino acids. Germline V CDR1 and CDR2: SGHAT, FQNNGV. Deletions cut 1 base from V and 2 bases from J, with 5 bases between. CDR3 region: CASSLGLNTGELFF. For the CDR3, the DNA is TGTGCCAGCAGCTTAGGTCTAAACACCGGGGAGCTGTTTTTT.

This chain links TRBV5-5 with TRBJ1-2, with 9 bases lining up with TRBD1. V lost 2 bases, J lost 8 bases, and 13 bases stayed unmatched. The germline CDR1 and CDR2 sequences are SGHKS and YYEKEE (reference sequence). This CDR3 region has 16 residues. The CDR3 DNA follows: TGTGCCAGCAGCTTCCGGGACAGGGTGGGAGTGAGCGGCTACACCTTC. It yields the protein CASSFRDRVGVSGYTF.

The chain is built from TRBV6-6 and TRBJ1-6, with a tentative D call TRBD1 (5 bases). In germline, CDR1 is MNHNY, CDR2 SVGAGI (reference sequence). The germline V and J ends were trimmed by 6 bases and 4 bases, with 10 bases remaining between them. The CDR3 sequence is 14 residues long. CDR3 protein: CASSGADYNSPLHF. For the CDR3, the DNA is TGTGCCAGCAGCGGGGCAGATTATAATTCACCCCTCCACTTT.